This passage covers 12 T cell receptor beta chains from one sample sequenced in a study of blood T cells in healthy people across ages. Primers used in a second PCR of about 6 to 11 cycles were a sample-barcoded 5' primer and a J-beta primer mix. A single record per CDR3 protein comes from TCRdb applying MiXCR to the 5' RACE reads. Among approximately 850,000 distinct CDR3 sequences listed, around 45% were seen once. The sequenced material came from blood. The receptors were gathered from a man aged 60-69 years in good health.

The J gene is TRBJ1-5, the V gene TRBV6-2 or TRBV6-3; D perhaps matches TRBD1 (6 bases). The V end was cut by 2 bases, the J end by 7 bases, with 18 bases between. This CDR3 has 16 residues. CDR1 is MNHEY, CDR2 SVGEGT, per germline. The CDR3, as DNA: TGTGCCAGCAGTTACGCGGCCCCGACAGGAAACCAGCCCCAGCATTTT. Translating gives CASSYAAPTGNQPQHF.

This clonotype was detected only a few times. The chain combines TRBV5-1 with TRBJ2-5; 8 bases are a match to TRBD1. The CDR3 runs to 15 residues. Looked up from germline, CDR1 is SGHRS and CDR2 is YFSETQ. J was trimmed by 5 bases and V by 4 bases; bases with no gene match: 10. The CDR3 DNA reads TGCGCCAGCAGCCCTTTAGCAGGGGGCGGGGAGACCCAGTACTTC. Amino acids: CASSPLAGGGETQYF.

The chain couples TRBV27 to TRBJ2-7; 12 nucleotides align to TRBD1. With the DNA end fitting TRBJ2-5 better, the J assignment may be wrong. The CDR3 length is 15 residues. CDR1 is MNHEY and CDR2 is SMNVEV in the germline V gene (reference sequence). The CDR3 bases are TGTGCCACTCAAAGGGACAGGGGGCTTGGAGAGACCCAGTACTTC. Translation: CATQRDRGLGETQYF.

This rearrangement joins TRBV7-2 to TRBJ1-4, with a possible D match to TRBD1 (5 bases). Trimming removed 10 bases from V and 8 bases from J, with 17 bases in between. Germline CDR1 and CDR2: SGHTA and FQGNSA. This CDR3 has 13 amino acids. The CDR3 nucleotides read TGTGCCACTTCTGCAGGGACGAGGGAAAAACTGTTTTTT. Protein: CATSAGTREKLFF.

The table lists this clonotype with many counts. The chain employs TRBV6-2 or TRBV6-3 and TRBJ2-7; D is perhaps TRBD1 (6 bases). The CDR3 extends over 14 amino acids. CDR1 and CDR2 (germline): MNHEY, SVGEGT. Trimming took off 6 bases at V and 2 bases at J, with 14 bases between the two ends. CDR3 amino acids: CASSYRVATYEQYF. As DNA, the CDR3 is TGTGCCAGCAGCTACAGGGTTGCCACCTACGAGCAGTACTTC.

The chain is built from TRBV7-8 and TRBJ2-3, with 11 positions matching TRBD2. Germline CDR1 and CDR2: SGHVS and FQNEAQ. J gave up 3 bases and V 5 bases, and 7 bases lay outside the gene matches. The CDR3 loop spans 16 amino acids. The DNA for the CDR3 is TGTGCCAGCAGCCCGTGGACTAGCGGGCCAACAGATACGCAGTATTTT. This encodes CASSPWTSGPTDTQYF.

The chain carries TRBV29-1 and TRBJ2-5, with 10 bases that match TRBD2. The CDR3 contains 13 residues. The V gene end was trimmed by 5 bases and the J gene end by 4 bases; junction bases not matched to a gene: 4. The germline V gene has CDR1 SQVTM and CDR2 ANQGSEA. The CDR3 sequence is CSVLAGGAETQYF. The CDR3 bases are TGCAGCGTTTTAGCGGGGGGCGCAGAGACCCAGTACTTC. The full variable domain, completed using reference TRBV29-1 and TRBJ2-5, is SAVISQKPSRDICQRGTSLTIQCQVDSQVTMMFWYRQQPGQSLTLIATANQGSEATYESGFVIDKFPISRPNLTFSTLTVSNMSPEDSSIYLCSVLAGGAETQYFGPGTRLLVL.

J is TRBJ2-7 and V is TRBV4-3, with 8 bases identical to TRBD1. The CDR3 has 16 residues. Germline V gene data show CDR1 as LGHNA and CDR2 as YSLEER. Unmatched junction bases numbered 5, after V lost 0 bases and J lost 1 base. The CDR3 protein is CASSQDRDRRSYEQYF. The DNA of the CDR3 is TGCGCCAGCAGCCAAGATCGGGACAGGAGATCCTACGAGCAGTACTTC.

This sequence joins TRBV4-1 and TRBJ2-2; the match to TRBD2 covers 8 bases. Germline lookup yields CDR1 MGHRA and CDR2 YSYEKL. CDR3 length equals 15 residues. V gave up 7 bases and J gave up 1 base; unmatched junction bases: 5. Here the CDR3 reads CASTRTSLNTGELFF. In nucleotides, the CDR3 is TGCGCCAGCACCAGGACTAGCCTGAACACCGGGGAGCTGTTTTTT.

V is TRBV18 and J is TRBJ2-7, with D hard to call. This CDR3 is built from 13 residues. Germline V gene sequence: CDR1 KGHSH, CDR2 LQKENI. V gave up 3 bases and J gave up 7 bases, with 13 bases separating them. CDR3 in DNA: TGTGCCAGCTCACCGAACTCCTACAATGAGCAGTACTTC. Its protein product is CASSPNSYNEQYF.

This clonotype was counted a few times. The rearrangement uses TRBV5-1 and TRBJ2-4; perhaps D is TRBD1 or TRBD2 (5 bases each). The better agreement between TRBJ2-5 and the DNA end casts doubt on the J call. The CDR3 runs to 14 residues. Germline CDR1 is SGHRS and CDR2 is YFSETQ. The CDR3 region has the DNA TGCGCCAGCAGCCCGGGACGAACCGGAGAGACCCAGTACTTC. It is translated as CASSPGRTGETQYF.

The rearrangement links TRBV3-1 to TRBJ1-1, with D perhaps matching TRBD1 (5 bases). CDR1 and CDR2 from the germline V gene are LGHDT and YNNKEL (reference sequence). The germline V and J ends were trimmed by 1 base and 6 bases, with 12 bases remaining between them. The length of the CDR3 is 14 residues. The CDR3 loop is CASSQGTSYPEAFF. CDR3 nucleotide sequence: TGTGCCAGCAGCCAAGGGACATCGTACCCTGAAGCTTTCTTT.